This T cell receptor (beta chain) emerged from a study of blood T cells in healthy people across ages. This clonotype was detected only a few times. Alongside a J-beta primer mix, a sample-barcoded 5' primer served in a second PCR lasting about 7 to 12 cycles. TCRdb reprocessed the 5' RACE reads with MiXCR, giving one entry per CDR3 protein. The data contain roughly 680,000 distinct CDR3 sequences, under 25% of them singletons. CDR3 length: 15 amino acids. Germline assignment: CDR1 SGHVS and CDR2 FQNEAQ. V gave up 5 bases and J gave up 6 bases, with 19 bases separating them. This TCR was sampled from a man in his 70s in good health. The chain employs TRBV7-8 and TRBJ1-2; possible D gene TRBD1, 5 bases. Source material: blood. DNA for the CDR3: TGTGCCAGCAGCCCAAGGCTGACAGTTGCAAATGGCTACACCTTC. It translates to CASSPRLTVANGYTF.